The entry below gives a single T cell receptor (beta chain) sequence along with its context. The antigen is unknown. Produced via immunoSEQ multiplex PCR; TCRdb's table is partial and in-frame only. This sample has tens of thousands of clones; approximately 90% occur once, and the top ten carry 0.44%. This entry belongs to a study of OX40 agonist ivuxolimab in advanced cancers. Study context: Dosing consisted of intravenous ivuxolimab at 0.01 to 10 mg/kg every 2 weeks. Study outcomes and limitations: Clonal expansion among partial responders at 0.1-3.0 mg/kg ranked near the lowest. Circulating CD4+ and CD8+ T cells showed clonal expansion by week 6 at 0.1 to 3.0 mg/kg. It was not determined which antigens were specifically recognized by the peripheral T cells that had undergone clonal expansion.

Per the germline V gene, CDR1 is SGHRS and CDR2 is YFSETQ. Trimming took 0 bases from V and 4 from J, leaving 10 bases between them. This CDR3 has 14 amino acids. The TCR was taken from an adult with an advanced solid tumor such as melanoma, head and neck, liver or kidney cancer. This sequence joins TRBV5-1 and TRBJ2-5; perhaps TRBD1 as D (7 bases). Material: CD4+ or CD8+ T cells sorted from blood, obtained in a trial of the OX40 agonist ivuxolimab. CDR3 protein: CASSLGRGLETQYF. The DNA of the CDR3 is TGCGCCAGCAGCTTGGGGAGGGGGCTAGAGACCCAGTACTTC.